What follows describes a single T cell receptor (beta chain). Antigen specificity is unknown. V dropped 1 base and J dropped 6; count of bases not matched to a gene: 3. Germline assignment: CDR1 SGHTA and CDR2 FQGNSA. This CDR3 has 14 residues. These data come from a study of beta chain features in type 1 diabetes. Whole-study results and caveats: In all four CD4+ subsets, TCRB CDR3 length was significantly, moderately reduced in type 1 diabetes. Patients showed naive, central memory and Treg TCRB repertoires that appeared more similar than those of healthy donors.

Expressed TCRB transcripts were sequenced after all isolated RNA was converted to cDNA. Using immunoSEQ multiplex PCR, the repertoire was profiled, and TCRdb retains in-frame clones only, with some absent. The top ten hold under 2.5% of the sample, which has 38,000 or so clones, around 60% seen once. The sample taken for sequencing was Tregs from blood. The gene calls are TRBV7-2 and TRBJ2-1; 7 bases line up with TRBD2. The clonotype was recovered from a woman in her 30s in good health. The CDR3 nucleotides are TGTGCCAGCAGCTTAGAGGGAGGGCGCAATGAGCAGTTCTTC. Translated, it gives CASSLEGGRNEQFF.